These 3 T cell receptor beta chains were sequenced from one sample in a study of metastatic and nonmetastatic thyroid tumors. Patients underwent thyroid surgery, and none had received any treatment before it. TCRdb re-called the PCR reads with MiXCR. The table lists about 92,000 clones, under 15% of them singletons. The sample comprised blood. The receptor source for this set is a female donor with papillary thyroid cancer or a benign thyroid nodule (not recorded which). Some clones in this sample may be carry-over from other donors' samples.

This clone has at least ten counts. The CDR3 loop is CASSYPASVSSYEQYF. CDR3 coding DNA: TGTGCCAGCAGTTACCCGGCTAGCGTTTCATCCTACGAGCAGTACTTC. V and J are TRBV6-2 or TRBV6-3 and TRBJ2-7; tentative D call: TRBD2 (6 bases). Germline V lookup: CDR1 MNHEY, CDR2 SVGEGT. The V end was cut by 2 bases, the J end by 1 base, with 15 bases between. The CDR3 spans 16 residues.

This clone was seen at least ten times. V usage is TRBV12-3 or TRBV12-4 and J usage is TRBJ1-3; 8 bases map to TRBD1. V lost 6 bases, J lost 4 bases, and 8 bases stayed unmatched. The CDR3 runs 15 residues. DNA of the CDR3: TGTGCCAGCAGCCTCCCCCGGGACAGGGGAAACACCATATATTTT. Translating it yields CASSLPRDRGNTIYF.

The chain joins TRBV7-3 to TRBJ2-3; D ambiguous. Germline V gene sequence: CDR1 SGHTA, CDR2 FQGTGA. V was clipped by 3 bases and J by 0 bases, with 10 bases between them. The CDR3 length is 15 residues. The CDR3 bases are TGTGCCAGCAGCTTTGGCTGCGCTAGCACAGATACGCAGTATTTT. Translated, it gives CASSFGCASTDTQYF.